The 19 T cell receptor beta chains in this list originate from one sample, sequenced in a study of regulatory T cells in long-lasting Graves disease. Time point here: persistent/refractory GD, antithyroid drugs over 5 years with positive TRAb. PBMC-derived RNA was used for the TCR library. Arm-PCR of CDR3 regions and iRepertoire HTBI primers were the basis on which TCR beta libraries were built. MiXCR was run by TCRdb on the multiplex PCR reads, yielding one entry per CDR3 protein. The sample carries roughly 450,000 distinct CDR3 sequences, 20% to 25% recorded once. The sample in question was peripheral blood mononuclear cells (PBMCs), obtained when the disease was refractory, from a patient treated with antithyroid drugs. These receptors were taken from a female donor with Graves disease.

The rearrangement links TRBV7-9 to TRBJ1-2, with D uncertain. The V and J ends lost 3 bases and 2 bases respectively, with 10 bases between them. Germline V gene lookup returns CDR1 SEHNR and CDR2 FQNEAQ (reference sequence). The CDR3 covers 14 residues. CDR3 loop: CASSFYQENYGYTF. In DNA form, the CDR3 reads TGTGCCAGCAGCTTTTACCAGGAGAACTATGGCTACACCTTC.

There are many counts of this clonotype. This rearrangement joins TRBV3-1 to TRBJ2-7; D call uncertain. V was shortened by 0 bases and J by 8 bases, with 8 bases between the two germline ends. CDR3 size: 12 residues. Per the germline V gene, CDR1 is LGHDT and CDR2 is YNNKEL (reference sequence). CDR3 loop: CASSQDEAKQYF. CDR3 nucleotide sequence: TGTGCCAGCAGCCAAGATGAGGCGAAGCAGTACTTC.

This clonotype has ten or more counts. The CDR3 DNA is TGTGCCAGCAGCGGACAGGGACTCCATTATGGCTACACCTTC. Translating gives CASSGQGLHYGYTF. This chain connects TRBV7-8 to TRBJ1-2; 8 bases match TRBD1. V trimming: 5 bases; J trimming: 5 bases; junction bases outside the gene matches: 7. CDR1 SGHVS and CDR2 FQNEAQ come from the germline V gene. This CDR3 is built from 14 residues.

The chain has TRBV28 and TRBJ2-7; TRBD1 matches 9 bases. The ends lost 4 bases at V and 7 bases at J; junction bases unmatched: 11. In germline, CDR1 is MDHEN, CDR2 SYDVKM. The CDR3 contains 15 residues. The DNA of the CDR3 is TGTGCCAGCAGTTCAACAGGGGGCACCTTGGGGGAGCAGTACTTC. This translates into CASSSTGGTLGEQYF. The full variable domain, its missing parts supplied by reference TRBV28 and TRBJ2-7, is DVKVTQSSRYLVKRTGEKVFLECVQDMDHENMFWYRQDPGLGLRLIYFSYDVKMKEKGDIPEGYSVSREKKERFSLILESASTNQTSMYLCASSSTGGTLGEQYFGPGTRLTVT.

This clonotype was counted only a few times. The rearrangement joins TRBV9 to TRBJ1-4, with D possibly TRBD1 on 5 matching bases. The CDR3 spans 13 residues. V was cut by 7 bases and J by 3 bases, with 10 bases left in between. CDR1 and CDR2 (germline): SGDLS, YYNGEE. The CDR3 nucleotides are TGTGCCAGCTCCGGGGGTGCTAATGAAAAACTGTTTTTT. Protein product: CASSGGANEKLFF.

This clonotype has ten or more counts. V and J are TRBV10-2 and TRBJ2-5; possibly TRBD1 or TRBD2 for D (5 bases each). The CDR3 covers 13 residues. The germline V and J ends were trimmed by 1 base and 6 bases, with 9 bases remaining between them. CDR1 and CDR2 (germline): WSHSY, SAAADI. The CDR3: CASSELWGQTQYF. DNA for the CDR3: TGCGCCAGCAGTGAGTTGTGGGGACAGACCCAGTACTTC.

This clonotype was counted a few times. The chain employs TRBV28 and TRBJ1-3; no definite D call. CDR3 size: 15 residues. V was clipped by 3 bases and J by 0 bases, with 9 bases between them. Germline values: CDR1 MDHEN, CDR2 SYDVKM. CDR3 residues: CASSFLQPSGNTIYF. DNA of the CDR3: TGTGCCAGCAGTTTCTTGCAGCCCTCTGGAAACACCATATATTTT.

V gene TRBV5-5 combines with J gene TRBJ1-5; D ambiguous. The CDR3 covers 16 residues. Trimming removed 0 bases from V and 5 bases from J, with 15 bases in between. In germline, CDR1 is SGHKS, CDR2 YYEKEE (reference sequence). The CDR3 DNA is TGTGCCAGCAGCTTGGTGGGCACACCTTACGATCAGCCCCAGCATTTT. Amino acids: CASSLVGTPYDQPQHF. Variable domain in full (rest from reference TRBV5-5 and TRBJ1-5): DAGVTQSPTHLIKTRGQQVTLRCSPISGHKSVSWYQQVLGQGPQFIFQYYEKEERGRGNFPDRFSARQFPNYSSELNVNALLLGDSALYLCASSLVGTPYDQPQHFGDGTRLSIL.

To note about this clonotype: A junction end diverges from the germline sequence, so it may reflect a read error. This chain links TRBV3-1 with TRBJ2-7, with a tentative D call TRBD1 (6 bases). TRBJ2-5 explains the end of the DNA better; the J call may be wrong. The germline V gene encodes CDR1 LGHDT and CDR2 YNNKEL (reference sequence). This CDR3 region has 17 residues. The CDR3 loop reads CASSQEERTAYHETQYF. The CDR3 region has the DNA TGTGCCAGCAGCCAAGAAGAAAGGACAGCGTACCACGAGACCCAGTACTTC.

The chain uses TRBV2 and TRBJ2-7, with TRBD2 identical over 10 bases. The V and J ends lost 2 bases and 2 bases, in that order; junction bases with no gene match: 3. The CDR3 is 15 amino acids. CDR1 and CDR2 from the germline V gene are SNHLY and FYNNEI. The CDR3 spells CASSELAGAAYEQYF. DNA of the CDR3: TGTGCCAGCAGTGAACTAGCGGGAGCCGCCTACGAGCAGTACTTC.

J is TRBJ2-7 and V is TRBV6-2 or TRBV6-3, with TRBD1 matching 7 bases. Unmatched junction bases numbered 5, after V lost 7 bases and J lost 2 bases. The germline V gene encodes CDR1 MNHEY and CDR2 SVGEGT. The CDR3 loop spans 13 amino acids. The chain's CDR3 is CASTKDRTYEQYF. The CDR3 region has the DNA TGTGCCAGCACTAAGGACAGGACCTACGAGCAGTACTTC.

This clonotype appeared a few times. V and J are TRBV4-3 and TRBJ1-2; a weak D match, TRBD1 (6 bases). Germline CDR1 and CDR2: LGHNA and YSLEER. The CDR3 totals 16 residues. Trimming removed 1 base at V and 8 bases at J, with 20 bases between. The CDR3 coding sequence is TGCGCCAGCAGCCAAGTCGCACAGGGAGGAAGAGAGGGCTACACCTTC. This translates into CASSQVAQGGREGYTF.

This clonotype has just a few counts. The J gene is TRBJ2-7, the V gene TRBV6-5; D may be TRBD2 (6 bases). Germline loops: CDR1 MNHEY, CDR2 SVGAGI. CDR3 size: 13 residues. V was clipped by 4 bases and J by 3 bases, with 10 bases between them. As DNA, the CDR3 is TGTGCCAGCAGTTTTGCGGGACTCTACGAGCAGTACTTC. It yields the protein CASSFAGLYEQYF.

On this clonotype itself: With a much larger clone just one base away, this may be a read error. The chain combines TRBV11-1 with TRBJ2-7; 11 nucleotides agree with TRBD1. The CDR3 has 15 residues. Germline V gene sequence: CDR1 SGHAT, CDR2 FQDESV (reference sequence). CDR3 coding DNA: TGTGCCTGCAGCTTGACGGGACAGGGGGATAAGGAGCAGTACTTC. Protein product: CACSLTGQGDKEQYF. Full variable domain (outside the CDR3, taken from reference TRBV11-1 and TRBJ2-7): EAEVAQSPRYKITEKSQAVAFWCDPISGHATLYWYRQILGQGPELLVQFQDESVVDDSQLPKDRFSAERLKGVDSTLKIQPAELGDSAMYLCACSLTGQGDKEQYFGPGTRLTVT.

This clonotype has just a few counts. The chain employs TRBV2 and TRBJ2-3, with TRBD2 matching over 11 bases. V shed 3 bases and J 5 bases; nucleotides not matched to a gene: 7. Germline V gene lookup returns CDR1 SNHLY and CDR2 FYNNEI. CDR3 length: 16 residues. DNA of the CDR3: TGTGCCAGCAGTGAGCCACTAGCGGGAGCTATAGATACGCAGTATTTT. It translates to CASSEPLAGAIDTQYF.

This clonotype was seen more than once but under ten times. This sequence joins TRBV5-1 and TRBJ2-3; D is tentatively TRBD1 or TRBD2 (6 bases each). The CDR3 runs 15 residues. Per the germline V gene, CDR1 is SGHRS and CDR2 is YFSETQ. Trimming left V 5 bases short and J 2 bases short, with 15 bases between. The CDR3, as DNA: TGCGCCAGCAGTCTTGGGGGGCTACCCACAGATACGCAGTATTTT. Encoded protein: CASSLGGLPTDTQYF.

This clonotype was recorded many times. CDR3 DNA sequence: TGTGCCACCTTAGGACTAGCGGGAGTATCCTACGAGCAGTACTTC. It is translated as CATLGLAGVSYEQYF. V and J are TRBV28 and TRBJ2-7; the match to TRBD2 covers 13 bases. This CDR3 is 15 amino acids long. V dropped 10 bases and J dropped 1; count of bases not matched to a gene: 7. The germline CDR1 and CDR2 sequences are MDHEN and SYDVKM.

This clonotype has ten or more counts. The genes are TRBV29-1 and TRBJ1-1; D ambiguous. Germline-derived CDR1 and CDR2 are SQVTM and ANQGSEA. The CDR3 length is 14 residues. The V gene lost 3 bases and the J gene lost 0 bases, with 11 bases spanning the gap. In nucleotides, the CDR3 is TGCAGCGTTGATAATTCACTCATGAACACTGAAGCTTTCTTT. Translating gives CSVDNSLMNTEAFF.

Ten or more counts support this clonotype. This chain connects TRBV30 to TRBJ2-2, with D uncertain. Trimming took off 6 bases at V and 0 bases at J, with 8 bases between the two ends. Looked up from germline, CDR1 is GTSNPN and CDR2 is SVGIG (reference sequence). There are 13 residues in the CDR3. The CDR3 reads CACSNANTGELFF. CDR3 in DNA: TGTGCCTGCTCCAACGCGAACACCGGGGAGCTGTTTTTT.